A single sample gave rise to the 14 T cell receptor beta chains below, sequenced in a study of vaccination and CD4 T cells after COVID-19 (dated by TCRdb to between 2022 and 2023). No antigen has been assigned to these receptors. Preparation of the library involved PCR. TCRdb names Illumina iSeq 100 as the instrument used. DNA from cultured CD4+ T cells was subjected to TCR sequencing with the Oncomine TCR Beta short-read assay at the Johns Hopkins FTIC core. TCRdb reanalyzed the raw reads on its own, using fastp at Q25 for trimming and MiXCR for clone calling, and kept in-frame beta chains. CDR3 protein sequences are deduplicated, and each keeps its most common genes and DNA. The sample table holds over 9,500 distinct CDR3 sequences, of which about half were seen once. The ten largest clones take up 28% of the sample. This specimen's treatment or condition label, interpreted: roughly 11-day PBMC culture with coronavirus spike peptide pools or control peptides (ViraFEST assay).

Source material: CD4+ T cells from blood, cultured in vitro. The receptors here all came from a human donor who had recovered from COVID-19.

The genes are TRBV6-1 and TRBJ1-6; a possible D gene is TRBD1 (5 bases). The CDR3 covers 13 residues. Germline CDR1 MNHNS, CDR2 SASEGT. Trimming shortened V by 7 bases and J by 6 bases, and 10 bases separated the two germline ends. The CDR3 DNA is TGTGCCAGCATTGGGGGATTTAATTCACCCCTCCACTTT. Its protein product is CASIGGFNSPLHF.

The chain carries TRBV6-2 or TRBV6-3 and TRBJ1-5; D uncertain. CDR1 and CDR2 from the germline V gene are MNHEY and SVGEGT. The V end lost 4 bases, the J end lost 0 bases, and 25 bases lay between the germline ends. This CDR3 has 20 amino acids. CDR3: CASSLMLSTYLIYSNQPQHF. The CDR3 bases are TGTGCCAGCAGTTTAATGTTGTCAACCTATCTAATTTATAGCAATCAGCCCCAGCATTTT.

The table lists this clonotype with a count of one. This chain links TRBV25-1 with TRBJ2-7; 7 positions match TRBD2. The CDR3 extends over 16 amino acids. Looked up from germline, CDR1 is MGHDK and CDR2 is SYGVNS. V dropped 2 bases and J dropped 5; count of bases not matched to a gene: 12. CDR3 in amino acids: CASSEMGGRGVNEQYF. The CDR3 DNA sequence: TGTGCCAGCAGTGAAATGGGCGGGAGAGGTGTAAACGAGCAGTACTTC.

The chain joins TRBV6-1 to TRBJ1-2; a possible D gene is TRBD1 (5 bases). The germline V gene encodes CDR1 MNHNS and CDR2 SASEGT. The germline V and J ends were trimmed by 3 bases and 0 bases, with 14 bases remaining between them. This CDR3 has 16 residues. The CDR3 coding sequence is TGTGCCAGCAGTGATCGGACAAAGGCTTCTAACTATGGCTACACCTTC. It is translated as CASSDRTKASNYGYTF.

This clonotype appeared a few times. This chain connects TRBV24-1 to TRBJ2-7; 14 bases line up with TRBD2. This CDR3 is 18 amino acids long. Germline assignment: CDR1 KGHDR and CDR2 SFDVKD. With V trimmed by 4 bases and J by 3 bases, 10 bases remained unmatched. The CDR3 nucleotides read TGTGCCACCAGTGACCGGGGACTAGCGGGGGCCGTAGACTACGAGCAGTACTTC. Protein sequence: CATSDRGLAGAVDYEQYF.

The V call is TRBV5-1, the J call TRBJ2-7; possibly TRBD2 for D (6 bases). V gave up 0 bases and J gave up 2 bases, with 9 bases separating them. Germline V gives CDR1 SGHRS, CDR2 YFSETQ. The CDR3 has 14 amino acids. The CDR3 bases are TGCGCCAGCAGCTTGGAAGGGACTCCCTACGAGCAGTACTTC. This gives the protein CASSLEGTPYEQYF. Full variable domain (rest looked up from reference TRBV5-1 and TRBJ2-7): KAGVTQTPRYLIKTRGQQVTLSCSPISGHRSVSWYQQTPGQGLQFLFEYFSETQRNKGNFPGRFSGRQFSNSRSEMNVSTLELGDSALYLCASSLEGTPYEQYFGPGTRLTVT.

The V and J genes are TRBV2 and TRBJ1-1; no firm D call. V lost 8 bases to trimming and J lost 1 base, with 17 bases between them. Germline V gene sequence: CDR1 SNHLY, CDR2 FYNNEI. The CDR3 consists of 15 residues. Here the CDR3 reads CASSKGGLGNTEAFF. CDR3 nucleotide sequence: TGTGCCAGCTCCAAGGGTGGCCTGGGGAACACTGAAGCTTTCTTT.

J is TRBJ2-2 and V is TRBV28, with 8 bases identical to TRBD1. Germline V gives CDR1 MDHEN, CDR2 SYDVKM. The CDR3 runs to 16 residues. Trimming at V came to 1 base and at J to 4 bases, leaving 5 bases not matched to a gene. The CDR3 nucleotides are TGTGCCAGCAGTTTATTGCGCAGGGGGCTCACCGGGGAGCTGTTTTTT. Its protein product is CASSLLRRGLTGELFF.

This clonotype occurred a few times. The V gene is TRBV20-1, the J gene TRBJ2-2, with 15 bases that match TRBD2. CDR1 DFQATT and CDR2 SNEGSKA come from the germline V gene (reference sequence). Unmatched junction bases numbered 10, after V lost 0 bases and J lost 5 bases. CDR3 size: 19 residues. The DNA of the CDR3 is TGCAGTGCTAGAGATCACGGGACTAGCGGGAGGCCCAGGACCGGGGAGCTGTTTTTT. It specifies CSARDHGTSGRPRTGELFF.

In this sample, this clonotype turned up a few times. This rearrangement joins TRBV20-1 to TRBJ1-2; tentatively, D is TRBD1 (5 bases). Germline values: CDR1 DFQATT, CDR2 SNEGSKA (reference sequence). The CDR3 has 14 amino acids. V was pared by 0 bases and J by 2 bases, with 10 bases between. The CDR3 loop reads CSAREGVSNYGYTF. The CDR3 DNA is TGCAGTGCTAGAGAAGGGGTTTCCAACTATGGCTACACCTTC.

The chain recombines TRBV28 with TRBJ2-7, with 9 bases matching TRBD2. The CDR3 is 17 amino acids. CDR1 is MDHEN and CDR2 is SYDVKM in the germline V gene. Trimming removed 7 bases from V and 1 base from J; junction bases left unmatched: 14. The CDR3 loop is CASTSSAAGGPSYEQYF. The CDR3 DNA reads TGTGCCAGCACTTCGTCCGCGGCGGGAGGGCCATCCTACGAGCAGTACTTC.

The chain carries TRBV20-1 and TRBJ1-2; no clear D gene. CDR1 and CDR2 (germline): DFQATT, SNEGSKA (reference sequence). This CDR3 has 12 residues. CDR3: CRAVGGNYGYTF. The CDR3 DNA reads as TGCAGGGCGGTGGGCGGGAACTATGGCTACACCTTC.

The gene calls are TRBV19 and TRBJ1-5; 7 bases align to TRBD1. This CDR3 spans 15 amino acids. CDR1 is LNHDA, CDR2 SQIVND, per germline (reference sequence). Losses at the gene ends were 4 bases for V and 2 bases for J; bases not matched to a gene: 5. CDR3 sequence (DNA): TGTGCCAGTAGTAAGGGGGCGCGGGGCAATCAGCCCCAGCATTTT. Translating it yields CASSKGARGNQPQHF. Full variable domain (remainder filled in from reference TRBV19 and TRBJ1-5): DGGITQSPKYLFRKEGQNVTLSCEQNLNHDAMYWYRQDPGQGLRLIYYSQIVNDFQKGDIAEGYSVSREKKESFPLTVTSAQKNPTAFYLCASSKGARGNQPQHFGDGTRLSIL.

The CDR3: CASRETGDGNTIYF. The CDR3 DNA follows: TGTGCCAGCAGGGAAACAGGGGATGGAAACACCATATATTTT. The V and J genes are TRBV11-3 and TRBJ1-3; 7 bases are a match to TRBD1. This CDR3 has 14 residues. Losses at the gene ends were 6 bases for V and 3 bases for J; bases not matched to a gene: 5. Germline V gene data show CDR1 as SGHNT and CDR2 as YENEEA.